The entry below gives a single T cell receptor beta chain sequence along with its context. The target antigen is unknown. Germline values: CDR1 SGHRS, CDR2 YFSETQ. The CDR3 spans 15 residues. The trim removed 4 bases at V and 6 bases at J, leaving 10 bases unmatched. The data derive from a study of T cell responses to AZD1222 COVID-19 vaccine. The table came from immunoSEQ multiplex PCR; TCRdb's copy has only in-frame clones and leaves some out. The data contain roughly 130,000 clones, approximately 86% of them singletons. Study-wide results and limits: Nearly half of unique spike-specific TCRs reportedly avoided B.1.351 and B.1.1.7 mutated regions. The CD4 TCRs associated with vaccination extended across spike and predominated at 160-218 and 743-854.

The clonotype comes from an adult in good health. V gene TRBV5-1 combines with J gene TRBJ1-5; 7 bases align to TRBD1. Sequencing used peripheral blood, obtained on day 0 of AZD1222 vaccination. The CDR3 DNA sequence: TGCGCCAGCAGCCTTGGGGACAGTTACCCTCAGCCCCAGCATTTT. Translated, it gives CASSLGDSYPQPQHF.